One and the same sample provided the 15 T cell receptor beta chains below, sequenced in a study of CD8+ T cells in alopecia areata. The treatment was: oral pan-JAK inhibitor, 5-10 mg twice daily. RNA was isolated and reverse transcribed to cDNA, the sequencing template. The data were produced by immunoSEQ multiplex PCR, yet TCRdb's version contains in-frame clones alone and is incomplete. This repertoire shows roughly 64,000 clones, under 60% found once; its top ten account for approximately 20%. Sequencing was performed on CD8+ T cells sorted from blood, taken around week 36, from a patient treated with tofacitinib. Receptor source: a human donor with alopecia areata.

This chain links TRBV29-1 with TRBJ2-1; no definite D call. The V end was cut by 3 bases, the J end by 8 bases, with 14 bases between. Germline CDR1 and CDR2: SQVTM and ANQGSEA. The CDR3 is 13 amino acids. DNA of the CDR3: TGCAGCGTTGATTGGGCCCGATGGGATGAGCAGTTCTTC. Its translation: CSVDWARWDEQFF.

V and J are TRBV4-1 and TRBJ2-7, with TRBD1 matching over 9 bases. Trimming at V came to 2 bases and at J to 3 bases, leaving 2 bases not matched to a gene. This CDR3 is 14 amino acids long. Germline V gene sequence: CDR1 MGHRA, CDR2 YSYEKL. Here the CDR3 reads CASSQRTGDYEQYF. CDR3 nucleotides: TGCGCCAGCAGCCAAAGGACAGGGGACTACGAGCAGTACTTC.

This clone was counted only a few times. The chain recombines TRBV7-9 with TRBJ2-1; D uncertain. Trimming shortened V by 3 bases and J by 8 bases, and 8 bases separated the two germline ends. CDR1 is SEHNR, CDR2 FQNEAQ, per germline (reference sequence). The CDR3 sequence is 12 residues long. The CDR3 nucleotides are TGTGCCAGCAGCTTGCGGTTTGATGAGCAGTTCTTC. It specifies CASSLRFDEQFF.

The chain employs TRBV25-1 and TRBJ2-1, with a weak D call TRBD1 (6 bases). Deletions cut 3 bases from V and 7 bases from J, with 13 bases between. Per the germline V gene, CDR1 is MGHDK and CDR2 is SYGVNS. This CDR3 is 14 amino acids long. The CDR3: CASSEGTRLNEQFF. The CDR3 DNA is TGTGCCAGCAGTGAGGGGACACGACTGAATGAGCAGTTCTTC.

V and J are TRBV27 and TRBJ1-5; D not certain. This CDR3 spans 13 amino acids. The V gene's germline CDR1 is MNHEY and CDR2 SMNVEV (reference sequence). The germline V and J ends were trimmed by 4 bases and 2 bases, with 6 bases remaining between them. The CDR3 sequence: CASSYLGNQPQHF. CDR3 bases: TGTGCCAGCAGTTATCTTGGCAATCAGCCCCAGCATTTT.

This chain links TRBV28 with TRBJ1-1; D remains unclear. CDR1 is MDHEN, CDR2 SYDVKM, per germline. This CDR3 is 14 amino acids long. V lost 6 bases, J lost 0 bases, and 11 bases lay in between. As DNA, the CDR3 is TGTGCCAGCAGGCGGGCCACAGTGAACACTGAAGCTTTCTTT. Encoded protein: CASRRATVNTEAFF.

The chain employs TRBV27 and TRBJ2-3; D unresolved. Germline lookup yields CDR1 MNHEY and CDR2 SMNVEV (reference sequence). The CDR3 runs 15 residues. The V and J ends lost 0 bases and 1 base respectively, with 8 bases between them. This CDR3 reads CASSLSVAGTDTQYF. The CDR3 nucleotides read TGTGCCAGCAGTTTATCGGTCGCAGGCACAGATACGCAGTATTTT.

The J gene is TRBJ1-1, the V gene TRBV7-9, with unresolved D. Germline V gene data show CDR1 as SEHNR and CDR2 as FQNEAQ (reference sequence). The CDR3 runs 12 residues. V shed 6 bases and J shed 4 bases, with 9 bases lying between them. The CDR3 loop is CASRYLGTEAFF. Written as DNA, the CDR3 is TGTGCCAGCAGATATCTGGGCACTGAAGCTTTCTTT.

CDR3 nucleotide sequence: TGCAGCGTCGGAGGGGGATATAGCCATGAAAAACTGTTTTTT. Translating it yields CSVGGGYSHEKLFF. The rearrangement joins TRBV29-1 to TRBJ1-4, with D possibly being TRBD1 (6 bases). V lost 6 bases and J 6 bases, leaving 17 bases between the germline ends. This CDR3 spans 14 amino acids. Germline V CDR1 and CDR2: SQVTM, ANQGSEA. Full variable domain (rest looked up from reference TRBV29-1 and TRBJ1-4): SAVISQKPSRDICQRGTSLTIQCQVDSQVTMMFWYRQQPGQSLTLIATANQGSEATYESGFVIDKFPISRPNLTFSTLTVSNMSPEDSSIYLCSVGGGYSHEKLFFGSGTQLSVL.

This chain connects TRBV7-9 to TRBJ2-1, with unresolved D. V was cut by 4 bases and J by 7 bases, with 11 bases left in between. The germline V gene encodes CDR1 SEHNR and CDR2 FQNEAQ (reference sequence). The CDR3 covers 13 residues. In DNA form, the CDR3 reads TGTGCCAGCAGCTCCCCAAACCGGAATGAGCAGTTCTTC. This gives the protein CASSSPNRNEQFF.

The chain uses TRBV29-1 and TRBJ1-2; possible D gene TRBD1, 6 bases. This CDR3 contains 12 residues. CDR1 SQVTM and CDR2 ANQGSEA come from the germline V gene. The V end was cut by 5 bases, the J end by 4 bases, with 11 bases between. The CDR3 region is CSVRDRTYGYTF. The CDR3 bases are TGCAGCGTTCGTGACAGGACCTATGGCTACACCTTC.

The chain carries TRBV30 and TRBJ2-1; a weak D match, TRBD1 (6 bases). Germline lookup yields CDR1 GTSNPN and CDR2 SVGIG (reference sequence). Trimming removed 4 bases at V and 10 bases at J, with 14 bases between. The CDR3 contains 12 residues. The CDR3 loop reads CAWTRDQGEQFF. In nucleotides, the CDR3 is TGTGCCTGGACCAGAGATCAGGGGGAGCAGTTCTTC.

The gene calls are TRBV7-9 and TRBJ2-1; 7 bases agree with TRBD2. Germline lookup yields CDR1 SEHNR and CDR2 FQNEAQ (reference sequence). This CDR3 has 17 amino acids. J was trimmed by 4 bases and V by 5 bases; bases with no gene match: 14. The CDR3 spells CASSPLTAGREYNEQFF. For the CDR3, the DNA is TGTGCCAGCAGCCCCTTGACGGCTGGGAGGGAATACAATGAGCAGTTCTTC.

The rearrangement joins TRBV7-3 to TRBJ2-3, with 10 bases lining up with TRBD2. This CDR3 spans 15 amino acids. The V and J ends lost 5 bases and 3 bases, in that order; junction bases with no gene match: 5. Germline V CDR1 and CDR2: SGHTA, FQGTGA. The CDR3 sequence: CASSRLAGATDTQYF. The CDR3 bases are TGTGCCAGCAGCCGCCTAGCGGGAGCTACAGATACGCAGTATTTT.

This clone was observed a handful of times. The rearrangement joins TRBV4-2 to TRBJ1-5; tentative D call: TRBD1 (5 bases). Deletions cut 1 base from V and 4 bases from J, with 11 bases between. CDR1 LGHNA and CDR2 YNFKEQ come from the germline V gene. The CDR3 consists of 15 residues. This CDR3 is CASSQAQGVNQPQHF. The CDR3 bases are TGTGCCAGCAGCCAAGCCCAGGGCGTTAATCAGCCCCAGCATTTT.